This entry lists 9 T cell receptor beta chains sequenced from one sample in a study of T cells in Graves' hyperthyroidism and ophthalmopathy. Amplified TCR beta CDR3 regions came from RNA transcripts. In the first-round RT-PCR of the TCR CDR3, the HTBI primer set was used. From the multiplex PCR reads, TCRdb called clonotypes with MiXCR, one entry per CDR3 protein. The table includes about 680,000 distinct CDR3 sequences, around a third detected once. Sequenced sample: blood. Receptors originate from a woman aged 40-49 years with Graves' hyperthyroidism.

The chain uses TRBV7-2 and TRBJ2-5, with TRBD1 identical over 10 bases. Unmatched junction bases numbered 10, after V lost 5 bases and J lost 4 bases. Germline assignment: CDR1 SGHTA and CDR2 FQGNSA. The CDR3 contains 16 residues. The CDR3: CASSPGQGIATETQYF. For the CDR3, the DNA is TGTGCCAGCAGCCCGGGACAGGGGATCGCCACAGAGACCCAGTACTTC.

This clonotype appeared many times. The V gene is TRBV7-8, the J gene TRBJ1-2, with 10 positions matching TRBD1. Germline V lookup: CDR1 SGHVS, CDR2 FQNEAQ. After removal of 5 bases from V and 7 bases from J, the junction contained 13 bases not matched to a gene. CDR3 length: 16 amino acids. The CDR3 nucleotides read TGTGCCAGCAGCGCCCGGGACAGGGGATCCACCTTTGGCTACACCTTC. Translated, it gives CASSARDRGSTFGYTF.

This clonotype was counted between two and nine times. The V and J genes are TRBV6-5 and TRBJ1-1; TRBD1 matches 10 bases. V was pared by 8 bases and J by 5 bases, with 8 bases of the junction left unmatched. The CDR3 has 14 residues. Germline assignment: CDR1 MNHEY and CDR2 SVGAGI. The CDR3 nucleotides read TGTGCCAGCTCCCGACAGGGGGCTAGGACTGAAGCTTTCTTT. Translated: CASSRQGARTEAFF.

The sample holds one count of this clonotype. The CDR3: CSAMGLAGASGELFF. CDR3 bases: TGCAGCGCCATGGGACTAGCGGGAGCAAGCGGGGAGCTGTTTTTT. The V gene is TRBV29-1, the J gene TRBJ2-2, with TRBD2 identical over 14 bases. After removal of 7 bases from V and 7 bases from J, the junction contained 8 bases not matched to a gene. The CDR3 is made up of 15 amino acids. CDR1 and CDR2 from the germline V gene are SQVTM and ANQGSEA.

The rearrangement joins TRBV5-1 to TRBJ1-2, with TRBD1 matching 8 bases. This CDR3 spans 14 amino acids. Germline assignment: CDR1 SGHRS and CDR2 YFSETQ. The V gene end was trimmed by 2 bases and the J gene end by 4 bases; junction bases not matched to a gene: 4. The CDR3 region has the DNA TGCGCCAGCAGCTTACAGGGGGACCTCTATGGCTACACCTTC. Translated: CASSLQGDLYGYTF. The full variable domain, completed using reference TRBV5-1 and TRBJ1-2, is KAGVTQTPRYLIKTRGQQVTLSCSPISGHRSVSWYQQTPGQGLQFLFEYFSETQRNKGNFPGRFSGRQFSNSRSEMNVSTLELGDSALYLCASSLQGDLYGYTFGSGTRLTVV.

The sample holds one count of this clonotype. This chain connects TRBV7-2 to TRBJ1-6, with D hard to call. Germline V CDR1 and CDR2: SGHTA, FQGNSA. The CDR3 has 12 amino acids. Between the trimmed V and J ends, which lost 6 bases and 11 bases, there was a span of 11 bases. CDR3 region: CASSSVNPPLHF. The DNA of the CDR3 is TGTGCCAGCAGTTCGGTAAATCCACCCCTCCACTTT.

This clonotype showed up just a few times. V gene TRBV20-1 combines with J gene TRBJ1-2; 11 nucleotides match TRBD1. CDR1 DFQATT and CDR2 SNEGSKA come from the germline V gene (reference sequence). The CDR3 loop spans 14 amino acids. J was trimmed by 8 bases and V by 5 bases; bases with no gene match: 10. CDR3: CSAPLGQGVGGYTF. The CDR3 DNA follows: TGCAGTGCTCCCCTGGGACAGGGGGTCGGCGGCTACACCTTC.

The chain links TRBV25-1 to TRBJ1-1; 7 bases match TRBD1. The CDR3 covers 15 residues. J lost 0 bases, V lost 2 bases, and 3 bases had no gene match. Germline assignment: CDR1 MGHDK and CDR2 SYGVNS. CDR3 DNA: TGTGCCAGCAGTGAAACGGGGACAGTGAACACTGAAGCTTTCTTT. This sequence encodes CASSETGTVNTEAFF.

The sample holds a few counts of this clonotype. V is TRBV28 and J is TRBJ1-3; the D gene is possibly TRBD1 (6 bases). V was shortened by 3 bases and J by 4 bases, with 13 bases between the two germline ends. The V gene's germline CDR1 is MDHEN and CDR2 SYDVKM. The CDR3 runs 15 residues. The CDR3, as DNA: TGTGCCAGCAGTTTGGGGGCTAACTGGGGAAACACCATATATTTT. It encodes CASSLGANWGNTIYF.